A single TCR beta chain is shown here with its context. Its antigen is not known. The data belong to a study of response to subunit inactivated influenza vaccine. Study observations and caveats: Few additional T cells are recruited per seasonal influenza vaccination, authors suggested.

TCRdb analysed the RT-PCR reads with MiXCR anew, one entry per CDR3 protein. The sample has over 750,000 distinct CDR3 sequences; roughly 20% are singletons. Trimming removed 7 bases from V and 1 base from J, with 13 bases in between. CDR1 is MNHEY, CDR2 SVGEGT, per germline. The CDR3 spans 14 residues. The clonotype comes from a man aged 50 to 60 who received an inactivated influenza vaccine. The chain uses TRBV6-2 or TRBV6-3 and TRBJ1-1, with D unresolved. Material: PBMCs from blood, obtained around 5 days after vaccination. CDR3 loop: CASTLTSENTEAFF. Here the CDR3 DNA reads TGTGCCAGCACCTTAACCAGCGAGAACACTGAAGCTTTCTTT.